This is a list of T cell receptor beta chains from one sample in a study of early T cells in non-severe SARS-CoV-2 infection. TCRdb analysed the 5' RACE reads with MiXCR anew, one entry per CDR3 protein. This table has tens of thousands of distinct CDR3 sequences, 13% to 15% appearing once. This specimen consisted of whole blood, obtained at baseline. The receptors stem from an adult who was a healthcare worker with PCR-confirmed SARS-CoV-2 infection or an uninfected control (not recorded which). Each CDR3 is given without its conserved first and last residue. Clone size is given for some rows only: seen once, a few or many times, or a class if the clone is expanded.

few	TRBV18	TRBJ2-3	ASSSTGTGSTDTQY
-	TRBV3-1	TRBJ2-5	ASSQVGGRPQETQY
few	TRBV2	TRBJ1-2	ASQANLSMRGYT
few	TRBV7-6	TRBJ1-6	ASSAQGIGYNSPLH
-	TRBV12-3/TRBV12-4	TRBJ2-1	ASRDGTGEIPKKF
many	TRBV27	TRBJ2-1	ASRPYPGQGYNEQF
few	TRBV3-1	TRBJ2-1	ASSHPVGAYNEQF
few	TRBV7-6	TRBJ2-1	ASSTWDSQNEQF
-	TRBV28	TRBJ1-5	ASSLGPRYSNQPQH
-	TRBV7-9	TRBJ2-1	ASSLTATNEQF
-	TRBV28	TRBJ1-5	ASGEGLTLGQPQH
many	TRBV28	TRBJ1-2	ASSLWKQGNYGYT
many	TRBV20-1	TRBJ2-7	SARDPVLDHEQY
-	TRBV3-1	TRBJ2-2	ASRKASGVAGELF
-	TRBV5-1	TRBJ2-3	ASSSGTVTDTQY
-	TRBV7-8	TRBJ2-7	ASSWTSGGTYEQY